This entry is about one T cell receptor beta chain. It was on ten immunoSEQ deep assay plates that unsorted PBMC DNA was sequenced. Sequencing was performed with immunoSEQ multiplex PCR; in TCRdb, only in-frame clones are kept and a portion is missing. The sample has hundreds of thousands of clones, roughly 79% seen once. The data belong to a study of shared clonotypes between healthy human individuals. Healthy HIV-negative adults without recent acute infections or vaccinations served as donors. The CDR3 sequence is 14 residues long. With 4 bases removed from V and 8 bases from J, the gap between germline ends came to 14 bases. Germline CDR1 reads SGHTA; CDR2 reads FQGNSA.

The sample was PBMCs. The genes are TRBV7-2 and TRBJ2-2; D gene uncertain. The source is a woman in her 40s in good health. Some clones in this sample may be carry-over from other donors' samples. CDR3 in amino acids: CASSSQTVTGELFF. The DNA of the CDR3 is TGTGCCAGCAGCTCTCAGACTGTAACGGGGGAGCTGTTTTTT. Complete variable domain (other parts from reference TRBV7-2 and TRBJ2-2): GAGVSQSPSNKVTEKGKDVELRCDPISGHTALYWYRQSLGQGLEFLIYFQGNSAPDKSGLPSDRFSAERTGGSVSTLTIQRTQQEDSAVYLCASSSQTVTGELFFGEGSRLTVL.